This T cell receptor (beta chain) was sequenced in a study of T cell repertoires in ileal Crohn's disease (dated by TCRdb to about 2019). Study-wide context: Median disease duration was around 7.9 years, and 30% to 45% of patients were identified as active smokers at the time of surgery. Surgery was performed for a complication in all patients, with stricturing disease in roughly 60% and penetrating disease in approximately 40%. Postoperative therapy was given to about half of the patients, with thiopurines administered to 11 patients and anti-TNF agents administered to about 20 patients. The TCR repertoire was analysed in 50 to 70 patients with Crohn's disease drawn from a prospective multicentre cohort. The study was conducted in parallel with a multicentre cohort that was designed to identify predictors of early endoscopic recurrence following ileocolonic resection. Endoscopic postoperative recurrence was defined as a Rutgeerts score above i0. A total of roughly 170 mucosal samples from roughly 57 patients were sequenced, with samples obtained at several locations on the surgical specimen and at postoperative endoscopy. Broad study findings and their caveats: Higher high-frequency clone percentages at surgery were associated with endoscopic recurrence; all patients with clonality above 26.8% (18/57) had recurrence. Only a subgroup of patients, of unstated size, had their mucosal CD4 and CD8 T cells sorted and sequenced. A significantly higher proportion of clonal expansions was observed in active smokers at surgery than in non-smokers (about 25% vs 20%, p=0.02). Compared with CD4 T cells, sorted CD8 T cells held more high-frequency clones, which suggests that the mucosal expansions were mostly CD8.

From cysteine to phenylalanine, the CDR3 is 14 amino acids long. The DNA shown is the 42-base CDR3, in frame from base 1. V trim: 5 bases; J trim: 3 bases; unmatched bases: 7. CDR1 and CDR2 were assigned from the germline V gene (reference sequence) as SGHNT and YYREEE. Around 550 nanograms of biopsy DNA per sample were submitted for commercial TCRB immunosequencing. CDR3 regions were amplified from genomic DNA by Adaptive Biotechnology using a two-step, amplification bias-controlled multiplex PCR. In the first PCR, primers covered every V and J gene segment, and in the second PCR, barcodes and Illumina adapters were added. An Illumina instrument was used to sequence the CDR3 libraries. Regarding the original processing steps: Vendor-provided pipelines were combined with custom analysis of raw data in R/Bioconductor under R version 3.3.0. Clonality, which ranges from 0 to 1, was calculated as the inverse of the normalised Shannon entropy across all productive clones. High-frequency clones were defined as the repertoire share of the top 100 clones, retaining only clones passing a 95% confidence test. The Simpson index measured repertoire diversity, and the Morisita-Horn index measured overlap between samples. Imported from immuneACCESS, the table was reduced by TCRdb to in-frame sequences with V and J called. These copies leave out some clones; in studies compared against another copy, an unresolved V gene accounts for under half, and the cause of the remainder is not known. The DNA was the basis for D and trimming; V, J and clone size are from that table. Present in this sample are approximately 15,000 clones, more than 80% of which were seen just once. The ten largest clones capture 4.2% of the sample.

Of note for this clone: Its recognized antigen is unknown. Qualities for individual bases were not recorded, and no much larger clone is one base off.

To be eligible, patients had to be adults with ileal or ileocolonic Crohn's disease and an indication for ileocolonic resection. Whole ileal mucosal biopsies were stored frozen at -80°C before DNA extraction. A TRizol-based method was used to extract genomic DNA from the frozen whole biopsies, and the DNA was quantified with a NanoDrop 2000 spectrophotometer. The receptor was derived from an adult with Crohn's disease. Sequenced: ileal tissue. Here the chain combines TRBV5-4 and TRBJ1-1; 7 nucleotides in the junction match TRBD1. The nucleotides are TGTGCCAGCAGTGAACAGGGGTTGGACACTGAAGCTTTCTTT. Its coded protein is CASSEQGLDTEAFF.